The rows below give T cell receptor beta chains drawn from one sample of a study of CD8 T cell repertoires and HIV-1 epitope variants. Their antigens are not known. Sequencing was performed with immunoSEQ multiplex PCR; in TCRdb, only in-frame clones are kept and a portion is missing. The sample consists of several thousand clones, around 62% of them appearing once. Sequencing was done on a sample of cultured CD8+ T cells derived from PBMCs. The receptors stem from a male donor with HIV. Both conserved end residues are part of each CDR3. A D gene is named only where the DNA matches it firmly. Clone size appears in some rows only: once, few, many, or a class for an expanded clone.

>TRBD2|once|TRBJ2-7|TRBV5-3
CASSLGGGNNEQYF
TGTGCCAGCAGCTTGGGCGGGGGGAACAACGAGCAGTACTTC
>-|-|TRBJ2-7|TRBV19
CASSIRGTQDYEQYF
TGTGCCAGTAGTATTAGGGGGACACAGGACTACGAGCAGTACTTC
>-|-|TRBJ1-1|TRBV30
CAWEAGLNTEAFF
TGTGCCTGGGAGGCAGGTTTGAACACTGAAGCTTTCTTT
>-|-|TRBJ2-1|TRBV7-9
CASSSSPGDEQFF
TGTGCCAGCAGCTCATCACCGGGGGATGAGCAGTTCTTC
>-|-|TRBJ1-4|TRBV7-9
CASSLAGRGEKLFF
TGTGCCAGCAGCTTGGCGGGGAGAGGGGAAAAACTGTTTTTT
>TRBD1|-|TRBJ2-7|TRBV19
CASSFGQGSYEQYF
TGTGCCAGTAGTTTCGGACAGGGGTCCTACGAGCAGTACTTC
>-|-|TRBJ1-2|TRBV19
CASSQGYGYTF
TGTGCCAGCTCTCAGGGCTATGGCTACACCTTC
>TRBD2|-|TRBJ2-1|TRBV5-1
CASSLDGGSLYEQFF
TGCGCCAGCAGCTTGGACGGGGGGTCTCTCTATGAGCAGTTCTTC
>-|-|TRBJ1-3|TRBV27
CASSLSGSSGNTIYF
TGTGCCAGCAGTTTATCAGGGAGCTCTGGAAACACCATATATTTT
>TRBD1|few|TRBJ1-1|TRBV29-1
CSATGQGSEAFF
TGCAGCGCTACAGGACAGGGGAGTGAAGCTTTCTTT
>-|few|TRBJ2-7|TRBV4-1
CASSQDPDSYEQYF
TGCGCCAGCAGCCAAGACCCGGACAGCTACGAGCAGTACTTC
>-|once|TRBJ1-2|TRBV12-5
CASGLARTEDYGYTF
TGTGCTAGTGGTTTGGCCAGGACGGAAGACTATGGCTACACCTTC
>-|-|TRBJ1-1|TRBV27
CATLPGGLNTEAFF
TGTGCCACCCTGCCCGGGGGCCTGAACACTGAAGCTTTCTTT
>-|few|TRBJ2-7|TRBV5-4
CASSLSHEQYF
TGTGCCAGCAGCTTGTCCCACGAGCAGTACTTC
>-|-|TRBJ2-1|TRBV2
CASSEALGPRSEQFF
TGTGCCAGCAGTGAAGCGCTAGGTCCACGCAGTGAGCAGTTCTTC
>-|once|TRBJ2-3|TRBV28
CASSFGTSTDTQYF
TGTGCCAGCAGTTTTGGGACTAGCACAGATACGCAGTATTTT
>TRBD1|-|TRBJ1-4|TRBV11-2
CASSSDRGLQKLFF
TGTGCCAGCAGCTCGGACAGGGGTCTTCAAAAACTGTTTTTT
>-|-|TRBJ2-1|TRBV6-5
CASSWGRSEQFF
TGTGCCAGCAGTTGGGGACGAAGTGAGCAGTTCTTC
>-|-|TRBJ1-2|TRBV7-2
CASSLVSGYGYTF
TGTGCCAGCAGCTTAGTGTCAGGGTATGGCTACACCTTC
>TRBD1|once|TRBJ2-7|TRBV6-5
CASSAGTGYNEQYF
TGTGCCAGCAGTGCCGGGACAGGGTACAACGAGCAGTACTTC
>TRBD1|-|TRBJ1-6|TRBV4-3
CASSRDRGNSPLHF
TGCGCCAGCAGCCGGGACAGGGGTAATTCACCCCTCCACTTT
>-|few|TRBJ1-2|TRBV28
CASSLYPPDLNYGYTF
TGTGCCAGCAGTTTGTATCCTCCAGACCTTAACTATGGCTACACCTTC
>TRBD2|-|TRBJ2-7|TRBV2
CASSDPGTLGTSGGYEQYF
TGTGCCAGCAGCGACCCCGGGACGCTTGGGACTAGCGGGGGTTACGAGCAGTACTTC
>TRBD2|-|TRBJ2-7|TRBV29-1
CSVELAGEGPYEQYF
TGCAGCGTTGAACTAGCGGGAGAAGGCCCCTACGAGCAGTACTTC
>TRBD2|-|TRBJ2-1|TRBV5-5
CASSLDTSGGDEQFF
TGTGCCAGCAGTTTGGATACTAGCGGGGGGGATGAGCAGTTCTTC
>-|few|TRBJ2-3|TRBV7-7
CASSLEGSTDTQYF
TGTGCTAGCAGCTTGGAGGGGTCCACAGATACGCAGTATTTT
>TRBD1|few|TRBJ1-6|TRBV5-1
CASSLAPGGNSPLHF
TGCGCCAGCAGCTTGGCCCCAGGGGGTAATTCACCCCTCCACTTT
>-|-|TRBJ2-3|TRBV28
CASSHPPSTDTQYF
TGTGCCAGCAGTCACCCCCCTAGCACAGATACGCAGTATTTT
>-|-|TRBJ2-5|TRBV27
CASSLEGYEETQYF
TGTGCCAGCAGTTTGGAGGGTTATGAAGAGACCCAGTACTTC
>-|-|TRBJ2-7|TRBV28
CASSSDVSAYEQYF
TGTGCCAGCAGTTCAGATGTCTCGGCCTACGAGCAGTACTTC
>-|few|TRBJ2-1|TRBV6-6
CASSSGTTYNEQFF
TGTGCCAGCAGTTCAGGGACGACCTACAATGAGCAGTTCTTC
>-|once|TRBJ2-1|TRBV19
CASSIPGFNEQFF
TGTGCCAGTAGTATCCCAGGGTTCAATGAGCAGTTCTTC
>TRBD1|-|TRBJ2-7|TRBV4-1
CASSQVTGTGSYEQYF
TGCGCCAGCAGCCAAGTAACCGGGACAGGGTCCTACGAGCAGTACTTC
>-|-|TRBJ2-5|TRBV15
CATSRDVGGETQYF
TGTGCCACCAGCAGAGACGTAGGGGGAGAGACCCAGTACTTC
>-|-|TRBJ2-2|TRBV11-2
CASSLARKTGELFF
TGTGCCAGCAGCTTAGCCAGGAAAACCGGGGAGCTGTTTTTT
>TRBD1|few|TRBJ2-4|TRBV29-1
CSFRDRVDIQYF
TGCAGCTTCCGGGACAGGGTAGACATTCAGTACTTC
>-|few|TRBJ2-7|TRBV30
CAWRQKGQINEQYF
TGTGCCTGGAGACAAAAAGGACAAATCAACGAGCAGTACTTC
>TRBD2|-|TRBJ2-3|TRBV11-2
CASSLDAISGGPNTDTQYF
TGTGCCAGCAGCTTAGACGCCATTAGCGGGGGGCCCAACACAGATACGCAGTATTTT
>-|-|TRBJ2-5|TRBV25-1
CASSDLRDIGGTQYF
TGTGCCAGCAGTGACCTCCGGGACATCGGAGGGACCCAGTACTTC
>-|-|TRBJ2-1|TRBV29-1
CSPEVYNEQFF
TGCAGCCCAGAGGTATACAATGAGCAGTTCTTC
>-|few|TRBJ2-7|TRBV13
CASSLNLEQYF
TGTGCCAGCAGCCTGAACCTAGAGCAGTACTTC
>TRBD1|-|TRBJ1-1|TRBV7-8
CASSDDRDRGFLGAFF
TGTGCCAGCAGCGACGACCGGGACAGGGGCTTTCTAGGAGCTTTCTTT
>-|-|TRBJ1-2|TRBV29-1
CSVEDMGGVDGYTF
TGCAGCGTTGAAGATATGGGGGGCGTGGATGGCTACACCTTC
>-|-|TRBJ2-7|TRBV6-5
CASSYSRQSSYEQYF
TGTGCCAGCAGTTACTCCAGACAGAGCTCCTACGAGCAGTACTTC
>-|-|TRBJ2-1|TRBV9
CASSAEGGQGTEQFF
TGTGCCAGCAGCGCCGAAGGAGGCCAGGGAACTGAGCAGTTCTTC
>TRBD2|-|TRBJ2-3|TRBV11-2
CASSSWTSGSADTQYF
TGTGCCAGCAGCTCTTGGACTAGCGGGAGCGCAGATACGCAGTATTTT
>-|few|TRBJ2-7|TRBV9
CASSEDSSYEQYF
TGTGCCAGCAGCGAAGACAGCTCCTACGAGCAGTACTTC
>-|few|TRBJ2-7|TRBV7-8
CASSSPWERNSYEQYF
TGTGCCAGCAGCTCCCCTTGGGAGCGGAACTCCTACGAGCAGTACTTC
>TRBD2|-|TRBJ2-3|TRBV6-4
CASRPSGLAGTTDTQYF
TGTGCCAGCAGACCGTCCGGACTAGCGGGGACCACAGATACGCAGTATTTT
>-|few|TRBJ1-2|TRBV15
CATSHWRQNYGYTF
TGTGCCACCAGCCACTGGCGACAGAACTATGGCTACACCTTC
>TRBD1|-|TRBJ2-3|TRBV5-6
CASSVIQGADTQYF
TGTGCCAGCAGCGTCATACAGGGGGCAGATACGCAGTATTTT
>-|-|TRBJ2-5|TRBV5-6
CASSFRGGYQETQYF
TGTGCCAGCAGCTTCCGAGGGGGGTACCAAGAGACCCAGTACTTC
>-|-|TRBJ1-1|TRBV30
CAWSVQPSSEAFF
TGTGCCTGGAGTGTACAACCGAGCAGTGAAGCTTTCTTT